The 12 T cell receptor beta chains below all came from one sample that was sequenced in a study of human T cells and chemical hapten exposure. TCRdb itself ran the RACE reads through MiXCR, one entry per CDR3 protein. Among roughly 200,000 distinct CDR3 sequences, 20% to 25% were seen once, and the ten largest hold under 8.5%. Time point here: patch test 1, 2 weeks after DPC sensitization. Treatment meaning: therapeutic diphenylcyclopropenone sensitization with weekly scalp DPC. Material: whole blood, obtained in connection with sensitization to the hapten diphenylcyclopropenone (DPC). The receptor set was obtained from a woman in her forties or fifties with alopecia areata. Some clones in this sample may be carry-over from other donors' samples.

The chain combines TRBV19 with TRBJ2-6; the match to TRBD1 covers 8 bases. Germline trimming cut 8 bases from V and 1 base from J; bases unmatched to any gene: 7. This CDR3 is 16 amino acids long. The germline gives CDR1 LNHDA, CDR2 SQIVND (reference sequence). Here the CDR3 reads CASLAGGASGANVLTF. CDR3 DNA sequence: TGTGCCAGTTTGGCAGGGGGCGCTTCTGGGGCCAACGTCCTGACTTTC.

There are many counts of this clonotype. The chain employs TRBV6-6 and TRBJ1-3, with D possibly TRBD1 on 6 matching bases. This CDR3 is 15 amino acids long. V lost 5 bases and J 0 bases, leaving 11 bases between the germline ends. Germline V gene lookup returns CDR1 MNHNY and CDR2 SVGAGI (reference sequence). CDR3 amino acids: CASSLGGSSGNTIYF. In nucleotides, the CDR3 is TGTGCCAGCAGTCTAGGGGGAAGCTCTGGAAACACCATATATTTT.

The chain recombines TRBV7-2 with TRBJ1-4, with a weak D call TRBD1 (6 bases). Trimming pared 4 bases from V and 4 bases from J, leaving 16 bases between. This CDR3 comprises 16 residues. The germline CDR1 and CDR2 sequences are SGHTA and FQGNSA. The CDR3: CASSYSGQPVNEKLFF. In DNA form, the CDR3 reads TGTGCCAGCAGCTACTCTGGACAGCCTGTTAATGAAAAACTGTTTTTT. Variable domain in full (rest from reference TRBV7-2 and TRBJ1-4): GAGVSQSPSNKVTEKGKDVELRCDPISGHTALYWYRQSLGQGLEFLIYFQGNSAPDKSGLPSDRFSAERTGGSVSTLTIQRTQQEDSAVYLCASSYSGQPVNEKLFFGSGTQLSVL.

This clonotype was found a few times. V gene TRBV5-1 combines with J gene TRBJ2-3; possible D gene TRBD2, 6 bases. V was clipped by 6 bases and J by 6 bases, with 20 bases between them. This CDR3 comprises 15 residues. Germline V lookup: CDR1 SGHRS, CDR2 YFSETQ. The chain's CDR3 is CASNVRAGEGDTQYF. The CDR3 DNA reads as TGCGCCAGCAACGTCCGAGCGGGTGAGGGCGATACGCAGTATTTT.

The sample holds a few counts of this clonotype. CDR3 sequence (DNA): TGTGCCAGCAGTTCGGGTGGTATATGGGGGGAGAACTATTCTTCTGGGGCCAACGTCCTGACTTTC. Amino acid sequence: CASSSGGIWGENYSSGANVLTF. This chain links TRBV28 with TRBJ2-6; D might be TRBD2 (6 bases). The CDR3 has 22 residues. V was shortened by 4 bases and J by 1 base, with 29 bases between the two germline ends. Germline V CDR1 and CDR2: MDHEN, SYDVKM.

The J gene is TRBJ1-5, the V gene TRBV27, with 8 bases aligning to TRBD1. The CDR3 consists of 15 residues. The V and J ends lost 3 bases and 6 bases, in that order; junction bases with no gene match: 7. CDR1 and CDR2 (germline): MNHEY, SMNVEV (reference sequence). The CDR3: CASSLVQGAGQPQHF. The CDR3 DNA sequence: TGTGCCAGCAGTTTGGTGCAGGGGGCAGGTCAGCCCCAGCATTTT.

CDR3: CASSEGARRVTEAFF. The CDR3 region has the DNA TGTGCCAGCAGTGAAGGAGCGAGAAGGGTCACTGAAGCTTTCTTT. The chain links TRBV25-1 to TRBJ1-1, with no clear D. Deletions cut 2 bases from V and 4 bases from J, with 14 bases between. The CDR3 has 15 residues. The germline CDR1 and CDR2 sequences are MGHDK and SYGVNS.

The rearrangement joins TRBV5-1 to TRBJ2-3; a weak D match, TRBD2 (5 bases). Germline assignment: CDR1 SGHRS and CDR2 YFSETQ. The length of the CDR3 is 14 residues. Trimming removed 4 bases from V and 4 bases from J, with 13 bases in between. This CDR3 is CASSPLVPADTQYF. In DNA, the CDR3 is TGCGCCAGCAGCCCACTAGTTCCGGCAGATACGCAGTATTTT. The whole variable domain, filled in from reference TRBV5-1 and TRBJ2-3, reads KAGVTQTPRYLIKTRGQQVTLSCSPISGHRSVSWYQQTPGQGLQFLFEYFSETQRNKGNFPGRFSGRQFSNSRSEMNVSTLELGDSALYLCASSPLVPADTQYFGPGTRLTVL.

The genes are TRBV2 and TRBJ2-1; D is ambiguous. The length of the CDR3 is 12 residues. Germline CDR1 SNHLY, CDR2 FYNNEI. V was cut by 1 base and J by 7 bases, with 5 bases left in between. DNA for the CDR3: TGTGCCAGCAGTGAAGGTTGGAATGAGCAGTTCTTC. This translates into CASSEGWNEQFF.

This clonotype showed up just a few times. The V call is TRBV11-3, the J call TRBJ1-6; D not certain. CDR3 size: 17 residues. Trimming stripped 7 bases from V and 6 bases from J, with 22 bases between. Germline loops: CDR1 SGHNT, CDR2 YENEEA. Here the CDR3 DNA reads TGTGCCAGCACCCCTCAGTCCCCCTGCGAACTTAATTCACCCCTCCACTTT. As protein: CASTPQSPCELNSPLHF.

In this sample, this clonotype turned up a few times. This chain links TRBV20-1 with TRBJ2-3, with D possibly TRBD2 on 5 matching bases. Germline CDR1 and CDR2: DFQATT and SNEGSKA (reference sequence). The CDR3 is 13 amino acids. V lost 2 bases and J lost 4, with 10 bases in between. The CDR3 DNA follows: TGCAGTGCTAGAAGCGGTGGGGCAGATACGCAGTATTTT. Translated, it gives CSARSGGADTQYF.

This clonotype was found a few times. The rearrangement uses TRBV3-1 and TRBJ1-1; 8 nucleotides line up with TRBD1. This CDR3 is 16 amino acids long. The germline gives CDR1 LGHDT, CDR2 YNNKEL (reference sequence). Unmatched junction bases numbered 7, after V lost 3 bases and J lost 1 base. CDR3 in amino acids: CASSQAHRGTNTEAFF. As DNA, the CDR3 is TGTGCCAGCAGCCAGGCGCACAGGGGGACGAACACTGAAGCTTTCTTT.